This TCR beta chain was identified during a study of T cell responses to AZD1222 COVID-19 vaccine. Study-level findings and limits: A rise in Spike-specific TCR breadth and depth followed two AZD1222 doses. It should be noted that donors were predominantly white British and more often female, and clonal diversity was possibly underestimated. Nearly half of spike-specific TCRs reportedly go after variant regions that carry no mutations.

This clone was detected a few times. Its antigen is unidentified. Method: immunoSEQ multiplex PCR; TCRdb's copy keeps in-frame clones and lacks some. The sample lists 95,000 to 150,000 clones, roughly 91% occurring once. V lost 2 bases to trimming and J lost 4 bases, with 11 bases between them. The CDR3 contains 14 residues. CDR1 and CDR2 from the germline V gene are MNHEY and SVGAGI. This receptor was identified in an adult in good health. The chain uses TRBV6-5 and TRBJ1-1; no reliable D call. The material sequenced was peripheral blood, taken on day 0 of MenACWY control vaccination. The CDR3 bases are TGTGCCAGCAGTTACGATACCTGGGGCACTGAAGCTTTCTTT. It yields the protein CASSYDTWGTEAFF.